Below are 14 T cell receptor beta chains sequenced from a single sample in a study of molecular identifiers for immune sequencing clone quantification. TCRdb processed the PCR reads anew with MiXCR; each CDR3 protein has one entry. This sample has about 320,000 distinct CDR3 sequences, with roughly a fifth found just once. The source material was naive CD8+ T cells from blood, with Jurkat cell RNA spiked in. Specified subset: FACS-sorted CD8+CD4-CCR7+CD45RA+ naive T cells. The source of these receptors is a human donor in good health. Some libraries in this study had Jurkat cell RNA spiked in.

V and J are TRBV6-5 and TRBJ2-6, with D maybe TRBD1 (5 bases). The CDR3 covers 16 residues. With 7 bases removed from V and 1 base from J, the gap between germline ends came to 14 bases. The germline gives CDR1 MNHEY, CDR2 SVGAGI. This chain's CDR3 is CASNEGHPSGANVLTF. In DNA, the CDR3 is TGTGCCAGCAACGAAGGACATCCATCTGGGGCCAACGTCCTGACTTTC.

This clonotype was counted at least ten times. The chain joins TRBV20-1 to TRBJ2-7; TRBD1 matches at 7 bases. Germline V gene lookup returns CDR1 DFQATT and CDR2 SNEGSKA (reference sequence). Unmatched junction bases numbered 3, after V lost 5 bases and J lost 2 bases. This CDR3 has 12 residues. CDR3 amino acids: CSAPGTAYEQYF. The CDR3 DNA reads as TGCAGTGCTCCCGGGACAGCCTACGAGCAGTACTTC.

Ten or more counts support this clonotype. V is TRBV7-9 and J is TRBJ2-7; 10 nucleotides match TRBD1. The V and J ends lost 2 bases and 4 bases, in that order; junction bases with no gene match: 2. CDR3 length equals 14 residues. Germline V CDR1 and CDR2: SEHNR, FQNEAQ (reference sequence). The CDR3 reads CASSLPGQGYEQYF. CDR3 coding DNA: TGTGCCAGCAGCTTACCGGGACAGGGGTACGAGCAGTACTTC. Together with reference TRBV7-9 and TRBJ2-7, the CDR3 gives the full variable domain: DTGVSQNPRHKITKRGQNVTFRCDPISEHNRLYWYRQTLGQGPEFLTYFQNEAQLEKSRLLSDRFSAERPKGSFSTLEIQRTEQGDSAMYLCASSLPGQGYEQYFGPGTRLTVT.

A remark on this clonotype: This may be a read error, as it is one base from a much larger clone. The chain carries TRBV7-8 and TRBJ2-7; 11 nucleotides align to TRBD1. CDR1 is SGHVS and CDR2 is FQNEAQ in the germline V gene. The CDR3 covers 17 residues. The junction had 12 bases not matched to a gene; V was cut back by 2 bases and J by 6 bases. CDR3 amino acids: CASSLFARTGGEAEQYF. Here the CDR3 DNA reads TGTGCCAGCAGCTTATTTGCCCGGACAGGGGGCGAAGCCGAGCAGTACTTC.

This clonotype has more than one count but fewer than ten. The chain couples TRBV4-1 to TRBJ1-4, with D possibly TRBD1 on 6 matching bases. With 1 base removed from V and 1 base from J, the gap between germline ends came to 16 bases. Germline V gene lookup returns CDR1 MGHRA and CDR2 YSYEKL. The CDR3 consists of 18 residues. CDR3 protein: CASSQADRSRKTNEKLFF. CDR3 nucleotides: TGCGCCAGCAGCCAAGCTGACAGGTCCCGCAAAACTAATGAAAAACTGTTTTTT.

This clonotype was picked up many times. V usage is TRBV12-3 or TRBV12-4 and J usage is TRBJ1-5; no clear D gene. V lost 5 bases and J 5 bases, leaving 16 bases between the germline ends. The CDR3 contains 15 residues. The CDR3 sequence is CASSPTTGRDQPQHF. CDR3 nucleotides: TGTGCCAGCAGTCCAACGACCGGGAGGGATCAGCCCCAGCATTTT.

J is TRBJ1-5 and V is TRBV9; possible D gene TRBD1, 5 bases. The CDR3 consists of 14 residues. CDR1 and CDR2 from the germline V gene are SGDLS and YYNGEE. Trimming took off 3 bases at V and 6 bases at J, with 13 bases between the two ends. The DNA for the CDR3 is TGTGCCAGCAGCGCCGGGGGAGGACCTCAGCCCCAGCATTTT. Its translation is CASSAGGGPQPQHF.

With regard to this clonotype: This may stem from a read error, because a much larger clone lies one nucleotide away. The CDR3 DNA reads as TGTGCCAGCAGCCAAGATCGGAATGAGCAGTTCTTC. It yields the protein CASSQDRNEQFF. V usage is TRBV3-1 and J usage is TRBJ2-1; no reliable D call. The CDR3 runs 12 residues. Trimming removed 0 bases from V and 7 bases from J, with 4 bases in between. Germline CDR1 LGHDT, CDR2 YNNKEL (reference sequence).

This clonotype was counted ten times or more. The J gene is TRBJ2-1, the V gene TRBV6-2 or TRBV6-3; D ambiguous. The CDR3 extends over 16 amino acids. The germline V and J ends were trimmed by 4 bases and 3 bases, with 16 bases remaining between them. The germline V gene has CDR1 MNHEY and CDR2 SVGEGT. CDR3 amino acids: CASSSPGGPYYNEQFF. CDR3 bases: TGTGCCAGCAGTTCCCCAGGTGGGCCTTACTACAATGAGCAGTTCTTC.

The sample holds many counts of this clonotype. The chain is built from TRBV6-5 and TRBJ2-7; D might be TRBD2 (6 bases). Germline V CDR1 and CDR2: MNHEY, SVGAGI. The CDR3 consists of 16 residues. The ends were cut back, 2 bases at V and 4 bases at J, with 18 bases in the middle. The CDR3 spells CASSYVYPGASYEQYF. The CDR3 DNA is TGTGCCAGCAGTTACGTATATCCGGGAGCCTCGTACGAGCAGTACTTC.

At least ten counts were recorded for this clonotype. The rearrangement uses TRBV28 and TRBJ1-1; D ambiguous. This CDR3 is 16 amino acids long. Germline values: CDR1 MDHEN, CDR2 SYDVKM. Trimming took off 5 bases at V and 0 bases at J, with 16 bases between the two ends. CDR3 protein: CASSLIGARLNTEAFF. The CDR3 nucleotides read TGTGCCAGCAGTCTTATTGGTGCGAGGTTGAACACTGAAGCTTTCTTT.

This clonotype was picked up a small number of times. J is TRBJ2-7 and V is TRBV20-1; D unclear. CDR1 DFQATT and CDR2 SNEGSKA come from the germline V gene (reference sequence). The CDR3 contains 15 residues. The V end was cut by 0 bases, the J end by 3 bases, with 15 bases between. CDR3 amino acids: CSARDVAGPLYEQYF. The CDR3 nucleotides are TGCAGTGCTAGAGACGTCGCCGGGCCCCTCTACGAGCAGTACTTC.

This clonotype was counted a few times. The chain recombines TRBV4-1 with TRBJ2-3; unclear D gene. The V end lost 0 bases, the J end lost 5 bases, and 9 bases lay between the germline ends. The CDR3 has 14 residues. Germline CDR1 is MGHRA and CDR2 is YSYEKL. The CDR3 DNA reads TGCGCCAGCAGCCAAGATGGAGTACTAGATACGCAGTATTTT. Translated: CASSQDGVLDTQYF.

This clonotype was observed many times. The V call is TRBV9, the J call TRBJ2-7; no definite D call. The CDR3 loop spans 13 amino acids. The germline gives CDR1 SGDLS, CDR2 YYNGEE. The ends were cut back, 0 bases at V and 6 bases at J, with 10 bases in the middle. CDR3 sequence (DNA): TGTGCCAGCAGCGTAGAGACGGGCACCGAGCAGTACTTC. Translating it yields CASSVETGTEQYF.